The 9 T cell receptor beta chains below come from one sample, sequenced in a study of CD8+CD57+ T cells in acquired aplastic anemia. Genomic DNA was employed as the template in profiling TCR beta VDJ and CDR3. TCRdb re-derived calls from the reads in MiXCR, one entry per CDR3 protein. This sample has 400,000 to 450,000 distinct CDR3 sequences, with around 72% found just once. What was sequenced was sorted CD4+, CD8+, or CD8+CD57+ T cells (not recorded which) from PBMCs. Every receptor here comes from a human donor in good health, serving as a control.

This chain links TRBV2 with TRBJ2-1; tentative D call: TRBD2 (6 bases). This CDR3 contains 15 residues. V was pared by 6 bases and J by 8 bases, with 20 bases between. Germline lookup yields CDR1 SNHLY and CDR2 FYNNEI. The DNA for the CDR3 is TGTGCCAGCAGCTTAACCGGGAGAGTCAACTATGAGCAGTTCTTC. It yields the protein CASSLTGRVNYEQFF.

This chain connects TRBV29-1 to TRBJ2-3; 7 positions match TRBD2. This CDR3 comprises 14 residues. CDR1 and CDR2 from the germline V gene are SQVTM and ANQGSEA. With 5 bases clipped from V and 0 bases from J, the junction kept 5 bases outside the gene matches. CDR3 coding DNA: TGCAGCGTTCTGGGCGGGAGAAGCACAGATACGCAGTATTTT. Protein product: CSVLGGRSTDTQYF.

The DNA of the CDR3 is TGCAGTGCTAGAGGGAGGAATCCACCCCAACTGTTTTTT. Protein product: CSARGRNPPQLFF. The chain has TRBV20-1 and TRBJ1-4; D remains unclear. The germline V and J ends were trimmed by 1 base and 12 bases, with 15 bases remaining between them. There are 13 residues in the CDR3. Germline CDR1 and CDR2: DFQATT and SNEGSKA (reference sequence).

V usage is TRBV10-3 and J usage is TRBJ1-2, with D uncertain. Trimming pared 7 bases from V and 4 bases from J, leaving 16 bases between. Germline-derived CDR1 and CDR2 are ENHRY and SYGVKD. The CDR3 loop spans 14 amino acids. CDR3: CAITPQDTLYGYTF. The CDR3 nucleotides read TGTGCCATCACCCCCCAAGACACACTCTATGGCTACACCTTC.

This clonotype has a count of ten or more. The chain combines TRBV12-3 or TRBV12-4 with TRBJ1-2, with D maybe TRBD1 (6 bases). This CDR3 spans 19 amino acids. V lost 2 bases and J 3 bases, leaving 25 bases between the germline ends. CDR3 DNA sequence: TGTGCCAGCAGTTTAATTCCGCGTTTCGGGGGGCGGGTTGACTATGGCTACACCTTC. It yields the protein CASSLIPRFGGRVDYGYTF.

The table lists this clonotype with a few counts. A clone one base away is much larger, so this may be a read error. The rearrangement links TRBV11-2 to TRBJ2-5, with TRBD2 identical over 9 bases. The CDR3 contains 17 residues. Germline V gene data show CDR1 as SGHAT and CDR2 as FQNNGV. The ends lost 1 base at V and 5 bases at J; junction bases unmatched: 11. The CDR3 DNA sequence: TGTGCCAGCAGCTTAGTTCGGTATAGCGGGAGCCCTGAGACCCAGTACTTC. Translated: CASSLVRYSGSPETQYF. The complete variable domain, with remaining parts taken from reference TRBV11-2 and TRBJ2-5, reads EAGVAQSPRYKIIEKRQSVAFWCNPISGHATLYWYQQILGQGPKLLIQFQNNGVVDDSQLPKDRFSAERLKGVDSTLKIQPAKLEDSAVYLCASSLVRYSGSPETQYFGPGTRLLVL.

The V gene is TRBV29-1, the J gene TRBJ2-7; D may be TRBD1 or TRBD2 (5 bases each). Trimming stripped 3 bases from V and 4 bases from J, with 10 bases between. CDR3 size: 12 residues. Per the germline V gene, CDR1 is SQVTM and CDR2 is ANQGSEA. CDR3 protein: CSVDVGGYEQYF. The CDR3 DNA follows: TGCAGCGTTGACGTTGGGGGATACGAGCAGTACTTC.

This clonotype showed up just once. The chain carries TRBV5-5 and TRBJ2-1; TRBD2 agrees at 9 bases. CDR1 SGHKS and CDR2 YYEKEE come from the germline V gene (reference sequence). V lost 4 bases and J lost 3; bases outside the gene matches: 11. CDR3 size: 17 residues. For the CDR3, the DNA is TGTGCCAGCAGCGTTTCCAGCGGGGGGTCCCACTACAATGAGCAGTTCTTC. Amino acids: CASSVSSGGSHYNEQFF.

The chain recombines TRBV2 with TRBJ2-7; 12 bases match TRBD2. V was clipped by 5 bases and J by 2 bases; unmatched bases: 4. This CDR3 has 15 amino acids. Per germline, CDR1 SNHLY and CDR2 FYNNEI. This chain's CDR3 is CASSFGLAGTYEQYV. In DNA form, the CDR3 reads TGTGCCAGCAGTTTTGGACTAGCGGGAACCTACGAGCAGTACGTC.